The present TCR beta chain was sequenced within a study of T cells in Graves' hyperthyroidism and ophthalmopathy. This CDR3 is 14 amino acids long. V lost 6 bases to trimming and J lost 0 bases, with 9 bases between them. Per germline, CDR1 LNHDA and CDR2 SQIVND (reference sequence). RNA transcripts gave rise to amplified TCR beta CDR3 regions. TCR CDR3 regions were first amplified by RT-PCR with HTBI primers. Using its own MiXCR run on the multiplex PCR reads, TCRdb lists one record per CDR3 protein. The sample comprises hundreds of thousands of distinct CDR3 sequences, over 15% of which are singletons, and 16% rests with the top ten. This clonotype appeared many times.

The source of this sequence is a woman aged 45 to 65 with Graves' hyperthyroidism that later progressed to Graves' ophthalmopathy. Sequenced material: blood. This sequence joins TRBV19 and TRBJ1-5, with D possibly matching TRBD1 (6 bases). This chain's CDR3 is CASRVQGSNQPQHF. CDR3 DNA: TGTGCCAGTAGGGTACAGGGTAGCAATCAGCCCCAGCATTTT.